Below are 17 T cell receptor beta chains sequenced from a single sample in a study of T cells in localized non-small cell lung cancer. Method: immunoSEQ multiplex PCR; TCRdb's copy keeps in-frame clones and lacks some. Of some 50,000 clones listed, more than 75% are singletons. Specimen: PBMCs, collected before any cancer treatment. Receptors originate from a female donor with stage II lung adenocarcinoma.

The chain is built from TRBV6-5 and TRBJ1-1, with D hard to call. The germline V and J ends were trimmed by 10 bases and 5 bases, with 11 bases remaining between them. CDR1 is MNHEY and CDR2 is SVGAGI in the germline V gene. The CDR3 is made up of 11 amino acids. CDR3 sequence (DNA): TGTGCCACCGTCGGCAGGACTGAAGCTTTCTTT. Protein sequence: CATVGRTEAFF.

The CDR3 here is CASSRKSSGANVLTF. For the CDR3, the DNA is TGTGCCAGCAGCCGAAAGTCCTCTGGGGCCAACGTCCTGACTTTC. The V call is TRBV6-5, the J call TRBJ2-6, with D unclear. V was trimmed by 6 bases and J by 0 bases, leaving 9 bases between them. The CDR3 length is 15 residues. Germline CDR1 is MNHEY and CDR2 is SVGAGI.

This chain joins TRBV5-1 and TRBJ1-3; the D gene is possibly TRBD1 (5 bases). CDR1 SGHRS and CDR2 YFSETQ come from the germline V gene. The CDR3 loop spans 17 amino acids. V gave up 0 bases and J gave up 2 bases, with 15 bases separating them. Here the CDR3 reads CASSLEWQGGAGNTIYF. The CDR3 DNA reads TGCGCCAGCAGCTTGGAATGGCAGGGAGGTGCTGGAAACACCATATATTTT.

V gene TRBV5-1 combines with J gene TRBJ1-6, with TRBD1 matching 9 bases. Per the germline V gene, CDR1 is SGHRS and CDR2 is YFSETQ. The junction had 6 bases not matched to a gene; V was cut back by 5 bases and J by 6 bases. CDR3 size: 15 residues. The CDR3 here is CASRRTGDANSPLHF. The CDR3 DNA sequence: TGCGCCAGCAGGCGGACAGGGGACGCTAATTCACCCCTCCACTTT.

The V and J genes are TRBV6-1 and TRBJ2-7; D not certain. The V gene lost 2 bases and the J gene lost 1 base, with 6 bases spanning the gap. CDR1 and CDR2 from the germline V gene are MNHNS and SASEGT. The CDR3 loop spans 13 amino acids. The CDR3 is CASSEWGSYEQYF. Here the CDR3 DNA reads TGTGCCAGCAGTGAATGGGGTTCCTACGAGCAGTACTTC.

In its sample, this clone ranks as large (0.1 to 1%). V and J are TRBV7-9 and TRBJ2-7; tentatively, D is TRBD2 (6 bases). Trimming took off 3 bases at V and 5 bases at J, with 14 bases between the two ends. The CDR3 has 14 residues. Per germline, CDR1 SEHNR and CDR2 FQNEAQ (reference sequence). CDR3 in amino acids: CASSLVAVYDEQYF. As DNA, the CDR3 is TGTGCCAGCAGCTTGGTAGCGGTTTACGACGAGCAGTACTTC.

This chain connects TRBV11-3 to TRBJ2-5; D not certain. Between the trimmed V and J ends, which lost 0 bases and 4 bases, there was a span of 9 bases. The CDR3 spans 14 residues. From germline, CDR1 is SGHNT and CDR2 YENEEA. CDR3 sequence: CASSLDRASETQYF. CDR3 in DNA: TGTGCCAGCAGCTTAGACCGGGCATCAGAGACCCAGTACTTC.

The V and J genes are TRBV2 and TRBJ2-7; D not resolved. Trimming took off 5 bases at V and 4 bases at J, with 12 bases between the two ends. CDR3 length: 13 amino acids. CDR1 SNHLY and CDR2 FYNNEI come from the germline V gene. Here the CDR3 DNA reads TGTGCCAGCAGTTTAGACACGAAGTACGAGCAGTACTTC. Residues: CASSLDTKYEQYF. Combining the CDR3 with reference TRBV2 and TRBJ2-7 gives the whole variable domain EPEVTQTPSHQVTQMGQEVILRCVPISNHLYFYWYRQILGQKVEFLVSFYNNEISEKSEIFDDQFSVERPDGSNFTLKIRSTKLEDSAMYFCASSLDTKYEQYFGPGTRLTVT.

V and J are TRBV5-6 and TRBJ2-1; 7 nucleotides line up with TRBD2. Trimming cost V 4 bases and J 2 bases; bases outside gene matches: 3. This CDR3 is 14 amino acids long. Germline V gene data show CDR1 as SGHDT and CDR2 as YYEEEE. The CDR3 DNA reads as TGTGCCAGCAGCCCGGGAGGCACCTACAATGAGCAGTTCTTC. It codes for CASSPGGTYNEQFF.

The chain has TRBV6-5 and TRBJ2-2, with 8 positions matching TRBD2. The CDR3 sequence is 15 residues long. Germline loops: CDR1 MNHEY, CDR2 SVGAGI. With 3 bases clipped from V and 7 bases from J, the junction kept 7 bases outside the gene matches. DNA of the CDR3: TGTGCCAGCAGTTATGACGGGGGGGCCGTCGGGGAGCTGTTTTTT. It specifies CASSYDGGAVGELFF.

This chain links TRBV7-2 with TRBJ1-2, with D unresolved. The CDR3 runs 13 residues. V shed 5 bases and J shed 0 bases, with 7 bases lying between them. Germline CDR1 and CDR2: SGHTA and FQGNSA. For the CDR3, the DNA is TGTGCCAGCAGCATAGGTACTAACTATGGCTACACCTTC. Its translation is CASSIGTNYGYTF.

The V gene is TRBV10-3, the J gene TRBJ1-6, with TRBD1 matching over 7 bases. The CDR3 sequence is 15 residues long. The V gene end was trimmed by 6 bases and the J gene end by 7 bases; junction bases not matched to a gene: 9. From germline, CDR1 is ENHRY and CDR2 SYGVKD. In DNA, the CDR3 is TGTGCCATCAGGAACTCCGGGACAGAGAATTCACCCCTCCACTTT. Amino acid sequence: CAIRNSGTENSPLHF.

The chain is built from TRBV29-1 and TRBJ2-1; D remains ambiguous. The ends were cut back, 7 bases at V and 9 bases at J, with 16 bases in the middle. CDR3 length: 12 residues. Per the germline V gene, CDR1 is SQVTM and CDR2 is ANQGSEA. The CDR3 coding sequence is TGCAGCGACCGGGCCCCCGGGCGTGAGCAGTTCTTC. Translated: CSDRAPGREQFF.

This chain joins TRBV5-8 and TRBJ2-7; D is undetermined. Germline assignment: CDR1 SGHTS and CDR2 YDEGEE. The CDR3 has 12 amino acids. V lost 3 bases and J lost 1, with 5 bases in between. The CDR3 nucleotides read TGTGCCAGCAGCTCGACTTCCTACGAGCAGTACTTC. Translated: CASSSTSYEQYF. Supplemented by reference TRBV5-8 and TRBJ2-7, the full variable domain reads EAGVTQSPTHLIKTRGQQATLRCSPISGHTSVYWYQQALGLGLQFLLWYDEGEERNRGNFPPRFSGRQFPNYSSELNVNALELEDSALYLCASSSTSYEQYFGPGTRLTVT.

The CDR3, as DNA: TGTGCCACCCGGACAGGGCTATCACCCCTCCACTTT. Translation: CATRTGLSPLHF. The chain is built from TRBV5-6 and TRBJ1-6, with TRBD1 matching over 8 bases. The V and J ends lost 9 bases and 10 bases, in that order; junction bases with no gene match: 6. Germline CDR1 reads SGHDT; CDR2 reads YYEEEE. The CDR3 is made up of 12 amino acids. The full variable domain, completed using reference TRBV5-6 and TRBJ1-6, is DAGVTQSPTHLIKTRGQQVTLRCSPKSGHDTVSWYQQALGQGPQFIFQYYEEEERQRGNFPDRFSGHQFPNYSSELNVNALLLGDSALYLCATRTGLSPLHFGNGTRLTVT.

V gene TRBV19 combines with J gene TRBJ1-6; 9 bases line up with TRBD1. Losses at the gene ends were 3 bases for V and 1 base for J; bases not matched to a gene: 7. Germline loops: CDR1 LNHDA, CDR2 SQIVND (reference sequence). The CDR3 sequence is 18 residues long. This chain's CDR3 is CASSIPGQGASYNSPLHF. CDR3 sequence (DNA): TGTGCCAGTAGTATCCCGGGACAGGGAGCTTCCTATAATTCACCCCTCCACTTT.

CDR3 in amino acids: CASRDTGGLGEQFF. The CDR3 bases are TGTGCCAGCAGGGATACGGGGGGGCTCGGTGAGCAGTTCTTC. The V and J genes are TRBV6-5 and TRBJ2-1; the match to TRBD2 covers 8 bases. Germline CDR1 reads MNHEY; CDR2 reads SVGAGI. CDR3 length: 14 amino acids. V was clipped by 6 bases and J by 9 bases; unmatched bases: 10.